The text below deals with one TCR beta chain. Its specificity is not known. Each TCR transcript was tagged with a 10-nucleotide random UMI during 5'RACE. One entry per CDR3 protein, called by TCRdb with MiXCR from the 5' RACE reads. The sample includes around 49,000 distinct CDR3 sequences, over 9.5% of them seen just once. These data are taken from a study of neurological immune-mediated disorders. Study-wide points: Subjects shared no identical expanded-clone CDR3 amino acid sequences, suggesting private TCR-beta repertoires in all groups.

CDR1 is SGDLS and CDR2 is YYNGEE in the germline V gene. V was pared by 3 bases and J by 6 bases, with 15 bases between. The length of the CDR3 is 15 residues. The time point denotes: longitudinal time-point 3. Unsorted libraries were derived from 2 million PBMCs stored at -80 C. Sequences were obtained from PBMCs. The chain recombines TRBV9 with TRBJ1-4, with D maybe TRBD1 (6 bases). The clonotype was recovered from a male donor with HTLV-1-associated myelopathy (HAM/TSP). The CDR3 DNA reads TGTGCCAGCAGCGCCCGACAGGCCTCGGATGAAAAACTGTTTTTT. Translating gives CASSARQASDEKLFF. Drawing the rest from reference TRBV9 and TRBJ1-4, the complete variable domain is DSGVTQTPKHLITATGQRVTLRCSPRSGDLSVYWYQQSLDQGLQFLIQYYNGEERAKGNILERFSAQQFPDLHSELNLSSLELGDSALYFCASSARQASDEKLFFGSGTQLSVL.